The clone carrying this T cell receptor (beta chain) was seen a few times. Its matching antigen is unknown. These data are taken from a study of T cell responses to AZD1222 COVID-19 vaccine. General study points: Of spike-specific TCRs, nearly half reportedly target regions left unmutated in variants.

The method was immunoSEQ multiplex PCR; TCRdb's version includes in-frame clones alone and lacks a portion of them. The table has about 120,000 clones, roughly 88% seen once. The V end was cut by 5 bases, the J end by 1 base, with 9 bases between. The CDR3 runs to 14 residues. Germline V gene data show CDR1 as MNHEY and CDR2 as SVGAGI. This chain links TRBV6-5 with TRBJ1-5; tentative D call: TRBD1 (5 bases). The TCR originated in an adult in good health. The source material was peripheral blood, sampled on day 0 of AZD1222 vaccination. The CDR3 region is CASSHWDSNQPQHF. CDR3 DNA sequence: TGTGCCAGCAGTCATTGGGACAGCAATCAGCCCCAGCATTTT.